A single sample is the source of the 22 T cell receptor beta chains below, sequenced in a study of cytomegalovirus exposure and HLA in healthy donors. The PCR ran on 60 Vbeta and 13 Jbeta primers. Assay used: immunoSEQ multiplex PCR; TCRdb lists only in-frame clones, some missing. The table shows some 150,000 clones, with around 82% occurring only once. Sequenced input: PBMCs. All receptors come from a man younger than 35 in good health and CMV-seropositive.

The rearrangement joins TRBV19 to TRBJ1-1; possible D gene TRBD1, 5 bases. Trimming removed 4 bases at V and 7 bases at J, with 22 bases between. CDR1 and CDR2 (germline): LNHDA, SQIVND (reference sequence). This CDR3 has 16 amino acids. CDR3 amino acids: CASSTLVTASKVEAFF. CDR3 coding DNA: TGTGCCAGTAGTACCCTCGTGACAGCCTCGAAGGTTGAAGCTTTCTTT.

The V gene is TRBV27, the J gene TRBJ1-6; 7 nucleotides agree with TRBD1. The V gene's germline CDR1 is MNHEY and CDR2 SMNVEV (reference sequence). The CDR3 spans 17 residues. The V and J ends lost 6 bases and 8 bases, in that order; junction bases with no gene match: 16. This CDR3 reads CASRGLYATGMDSPLHF. The CDR3 DNA is TGTGCCAGCAGGGGTTTGTACGCGACAGGGATGGATTCACCCCTCCACTTT.

The chain links TRBV6-5 to TRBJ1-2; 8 nucleotides agree with TRBD1. The junction had 5 bases not matched to a gene; V was cut back by 5 bases and J by 6 bases. The CDR3 length is 13 residues. The germline V gene has CDR1 MNHEY and CDR2 SVGAGI. The CDR3, as DNA: TGTGCCAGCAGTGCCGGGACAGGCCATGGCTACACCTTC. Translated: CASSAGTGHGYTF.

The rearrangement uses TRBV29-1 and TRBJ2-1; TRBD2 matches at 9 bases. The germline gives CDR1 SQVTM, CDR2 ANQGSEA. With 7 bases clipped from V and 3 bases from J, the junction kept 4 bases outside the gene matches. The CDR3 has 13 residues. The CDR3, as DNA: TGCAGCGGTAGCGGGAGTCTCTACAATGAGCAGTTCTTC. Translation: CSGSGSLYNEQFF.

A few counts support this clone. This chain joins TRBV7-8 and TRBJ1-1; no definite D call. The length of the CDR3 is 14 residues. The ends were cut back, 5 bases at V and 1 base at J, with 11 bases in the middle. CDR1 is SGHVS, CDR2 FQNEAQ, per germline. The DNA for the CDR3 is TGTGCCAGCAGCCAGCCGAGCGGGAACACTGAAGCTTTCTTT. Translation: CASSQPSGNTEAFF.

In this sample, this clone turned up a few times. The CDR3 loop is CASSLEGQQPQHF. In nucleotides, the CDR3 is TGTGCCAGCAGTTTGGAGGGGCAGCAGCCCCAGCATTTT. The chain links TRBV28 to TRBJ1-5, with D perhaps TRBD1 (5 bases). Germline CDR1 is MDHEN and CDR2 is SYDVKM. V was shortened by 3 bases and J by 7 bases, with 10 bases between the two germline ends. CDR3 size: 13 residues. The full variable domain, completed using reference TRBV28 and TRBJ1-5, is DVKVTQSSRYLVKRTGEKVFLECVQDMDHENMFWYRQDPGLGLRLIYFSYDVKMKEKGDIPEGYSVSREKKERFSLILESASTNQTSMYLCASSLEGQQPQHFGDGTRLSIL.

V gene TRBV7-9 combines with J gene TRBJ2-1, with D possibly matching TRBD1 (5 bases). Trimming took off 1 base at V and 0 bases at J, with 13 bases between the two ends. Germline lookup yields CDR1 SEHNR and CDR2 FQNEAQ (reference sequence). This CDR3 spans 17 amino acids. The CDR3 loop reads CASSLGQGMSSYNEQFF. DNA for the CDR3: TGTGCCAGCAGCTTAGGGCAGGGAATGAGCTCCTACAATGAGCAGTTCTTC.

This chain links TRBV10-1 with TRBJ2-7; D unclear. V was clipped by 7 bases and J by 1 base, with 14 bases between them. This CDR3 has 14 amino acids. CDR1 is WNHNN, CDR2 SYGVQD, per germline (reference sequence). The CDR3: CASTNRPSSYEQYF. CDR3 bases: TGCGCCAGCACCAATCGTCCTAGTTCCTACGAGCAGTACTTC.

This clone has a single count. V and J are TRBV11-3 and TRBJ2-5, with 8 bases lining up with TRBD2. Trimming removed 6 bases from V and 5 bases from J; junction bases left unmatched: 8. Germline V CDR1 and CDR2: SGHNT, YENEEA. The CDR3 is 14 amino acids. The CDR3 nucleotides are TGTGCCAGCAGTTTCGGGGGGGGTGGGGAGACCCAGTACTTC. This sequence encodes CASSFGGGGETQYF.

CDR3 sequence: CASSQGPGGNTEAFF. The CDR3 region has the DNA TGTGCCAGCAGCCAAGGGCCAGGAGGTAACACTGAAGCTTTCTTT. The chain is built from TRBV4-2 and TRBJ1-1; D is unresolved. Trimming left V 1 base short and J 2 bases short, with 11 bases between. CDR1 and CDR2 (germline): LGHNA, YNFKEQ. The CDR3 runs to 15 residues.

The CDR3 DNA reads as TGTGCCAGTAGTCCCCCCCGGGACAGGGGGATTGGAGAGACCCAGTACTTC. Its protein is CASSPPRDRGIGETQYF. The chain employs TRBV19 and TRBJ2-5; 11 bases are shared with TRBD1. From germline, CDR1 is LNHDA and CDR2 SQIVND (reference sequence). There are 17 residues in the CDR3. Trimming cost V 5 bases and J 4 bases; bases outside gene matches: 12.

The table lists this clone with a count of one. V usage is TRBV9 and J usage is TRBJ2-1; 7 bases are a match to TRBD1. Losses at the gene ends were 0 bases for V and 5 bases for J; bases not matched to a gene: 2. Germline CDR1 SGDLS, CDR2 YYNGEE. The CDR3 has 14 amino acids. The CDR3 sequence: CASSVATGNNEQFF. As DNA, the CDR3 is TGTGCCAGCAGCGTAGCGACAGGGAACAATGAGCAGTTCTTC.

V and J are TRBV5-1 and TRBJ2-3; TRBD2 agrees at 7 bases. The germline V gene has CDR1 SGHRS and CDR2 YFSETQ. V was clipped by 2 bases and J by 1 base; unmatched bases: 4. The CDR3 has 15 residues. CDR3 amino acids: CASSFKRDGTDTQYF. In DNA form, the CDR3 reads TGCGCCAGCAGCTTTAAGCGGGATGGCACAGATACGCAGTATTTT.

V usage is TRBV4-2 and J usage is TRBJ1-1; D is undetermined. V lost 4 bases to trimming and J lost 0 bases, with 9 bases between them. The CDR3 extends over 14 amino acids. CDR1 is LGHNA, CDR2 YNFKEQ, per germline. CDR3 region: CASSRSSLNTEAFF. The CDR3 nucleotides are TGTGCCAGCAGCCGGAGCAGCCTGAACACTGAAGCTTTCTTT.

A few counts support this clone. The chain carries TRBV4-1 and TRBJ1-6; weak D call: TRBD1 (5 bases). CDR3 length: 17 amino acids. Germline assignment: CDR1 MGHRA and CDR2 YSYEKL. Deletions cut 2 bases from V and 7 bases from J, with 18 bases between. The CDR3 DNA follows: TGCGCCAGCAGCCAAACAACCAGGGCGAAGGGGAATTCACCCCTCCACTTT. Translation gives CASSQTTRAKGNSPLHF.

V gene TRBV10-1 combines with J gene TRBJ1-3; D is possibly TRBD1 (5 bases). Trimming left V 10 bases short and J 8 bases short, with 18 bases between. Per germline, CDR1 WNHNN and CDR2 SYGVQD (reference sequence). This CDR3 is 13 amino acids long. The CDR3 coding sequence is TGCGCCACCAGCGGAAGGGGAGGGGACACCATATATTTT. Protein product: CATSGRGGDTIYF.

The chain combines TRBV7-3 with TRBJ2-2; D is ambiguous. V lost 4 bases to trimming and J lost 2 bases, with 5 bases between them. Germline CDR1 is SGHTA and CDR2 is FQGTGA. The CDR3 runs 13 residues. The CDR3 sequence: CASSSRNTGELFF. CDR3 sequence (DNA): TGTGCCAGCAGCTCGCGAAACACCGGGGAGCTGTTTTTT. Full variable domain (missing parts from reference TRBV7-3 and TRBJ2-2): GAGVSQTPSNKVTEKGKYVELRCDPISGHTALYWYRQSLGQGPEFLIYFQGTGAADDSGLPNDRFFAVRPEGSVSTLKIQRTERGDSAVYLCASSSRNTGELFFGEGSRLTVL.

This rearrangement joins TRBV29-1 to TRBJ2-3; tentatively, D is TRBD2 (6 bases). V was shortened by 8 bases and J by 2 bases, with 14 bases between the two germline ends. Per germline, CDR1 SQVTM and CDR2 ANQGSEA. The CDR3 is made up of 13 amino acids. The CDR3, as DNA: TGCAGCACGAGTGGGGGGAACACAGATACGCAGTATTTT. Amino acids: CSTSGGNTDTQYF.

This chain uses TRBV29-1 with TRBJ2-5; D unresolved. The DNA end favors TRBJ2-7, so the J call may be wrong. Germline lookup yields CDR1 SQVTM and CDR2 ANQGSEA. The length of the CDR3 is 11 residues. CDR3 amino acids: CSVEDLYEQYF. The CDR3 DNA reads TGCAGCGTTGAAGATCTCTACGAGCAGTACTTC.

The chain has TRBV5-1 and TRBJ2-7; 7 bases match TRBD1. The CDR3 runs 14 residues. V lost 4 bases and J lost 3; bases outside the gene matches: 7. Germline-derived CDR1 and CDR2 are SGHRS and YFSETQ. DNA of the CDR3: TGCGCCAGCAGCCGCGACAGGGAAGTCTACGAGCAGTACTTC. This encodes CASSRDREVYEQYF.

There are a few counts of this clone. The chain carries TRBV5-1 and TRBJ1-3; D unresolved. The CDR3 is 16 amino acids. CDR1 and CDR2 (germline): SGHRS, YFSETQ. V was pared by 1 base and J by 0 bases, with 11 bases between. In DNA, the CDR3 is TGCGCCAGCAGCTTGAATGCGGGGATCTCTGGAAACACCATATATTTT. This encodes CASSLNAGISGNTIYF.

The V call is TRBV28, the J call TRBJ2-5; D may be TRBD1 (6 bases). There are 17 residues in the CDR3. Trimming stripped 4 bases from V and 4 bases from J, with 22 bases between. Germline CDR1 is MDHEN and CDR2 is SYDVKM. The CDR3 region is CASSSLQGPARGETQYF. In DNA, the CDR3 is TGTGCCAGCAGTTCTCTTCAGGGGCCCGCTCGGGGAGAGACCCAGTACTTC.